One sample yielded the 27 T cell receptor beta chains listed below, sequenced in a study of T cell clones after liver transplantation. Here immunoSEQ multiplex PCR was the method, and the copy in TCRdb shows in-frame clones only, minus some. The sample lists tens of thousands of clones, more than 75% occurring once. The sample in question was CD4+ T cells from blood, obtained before liver transplant. These receptor sequences come from a human donor who received a liver transplant.

The chain employs TRBV28 and TRBJ2-3; 7 bases match TRBD1. The J segment lost 0 bases and the V segment lost 2 bases, leaving 2 bases of the junction unmatched. The CDR3 is made up of 15 amino acids. The V gene's germline CDR1 is MDHEN and CDR2 SYDVKM. The CDR3 spells CASSLPGQSTDTQYF. The CDR3 bases are TGTGCCAGCAGTTTACCGGGACAGAGCACAGATACGCAGTATTTT.

V gene TRBV2 combines with J gene TRBJ2-1; 9 bases map to TRBD2. This CDR3 spans 15 amino acids. With 7 bases clipped from V and 2 bases from J, the junction kept 6 bases outside the gene matches. Per the germline V gene, CDR1 is SNHLY and CDR2 is FYNNEI. The DNA of the CDR3 is TGTGCCAGCAATAGCGGGAGTAGTACCTACAATGAGCAGTTCTTC. This sequence encodes CASNSGSSTYNEQFF.

The rearrangement uses TRBV6-5 and TRBJ2-7, with TRBD1 as a possible D gene (6 bases). The germline gives CDR1 MNHEY, CDR2 SVGAGI. V lost 6 bases and J 7 bases, leaving 16 bases between the germline ends. The CDR3 is 13 amino acids. This chain's CDR3 is CASRPDSPGEQYF. The CDR3 DNA sequence: TGTGCCAGCAGACCGGACAGCCCTGGGGAGCAGTACTTC.

J is TRBJ2-2 and V is TRBV11-3, with TRBD2 matching over 9 bases. The CDR3 runs to 15 residues. The germline CDR1 and CDR2 sequences are SGHNT and YENEEA. V trimming: 3 bases; J trimming: 6 bases; junction bases outside the gene matches: 5. The CDR3 bases are TGTGCCAGCAGCTTCAGCGGGAGGATGGCCGGGGAGCTGTTTTTT. It encodes CASSFSGRMAGELFF.

As DNA, the CDR3 is TGCGCCAGCAGCCAACCCGACAGGACCACTAATGAAAAACTGTTTTTT. Amino acids: CASSQPDRTTNEKLFF. This rearrangement joins TRBV4-1 to TRBJ1-4; perhaps TRBD1 as D (6 bases). Trimming removed 2 bases from V and 2 bases from J, with 12 bases in between. The CDR3 runs 16 residues. The germline gives CDR1 MGHRA, CDR2 YSYEKL.

The chain joins TRBV11-3 to TRBJ2-3; D is unclear. V lost 4 bases and J lost 1, with 12 bases in between. The length of the CDR3 is 15 residues. Germline loops: CDR1 SGHNT, CDR2 YENEEA. CDR3 region: CASSSGRARTDTQYF. The CDR3 DNA reads TGTGCCAGCAGCTCCGGAAGAGCACGCACAGATACGCAGTATTTT.

The chain is built from TRBV5-1 and TRBJ1-4; 7 bases line up with TRBD1. CDR1 is SGHRS, CDR2 YFSETQ, per germline. J was trimmed by 8 bases and V by 0 bases; bases with no gene match: 7. The CDR3 has 15 amino acids. The chain's CDR3 is CASSLVEGGYEKLFF. The CDR3 DNA sequence: TGCGCCAGCAGCTTGGTTGAAGGGGGCTACGAAAAACTGTTTTTT.

The genes are TRBV19 and TRBJ2-2, with D tentatively TRBD1 (6 bases). The V end was cut by 5 bases, the J end by 7 bases, with 11 bases between. CDR1 and CDR2 from the germline V gene are LNHDA and SQIVND (reference sequence). The CDR3 runs 13 residues. The CDR3 protein is CASSPQDSGELFF. CDR3 in DNA: TGTGCCAGTAGTCCGCAGGACAGCGGGGAGCTGTTTTTT.

This clone was seen only once. V is TRBV2 and J is TRBJ2-2, with D perhaps matching TRBD2 (6 bases). V was pared by 2 bases and J by 5 bases, with 12 bases between. The CDR3 loop spans 15 amino acids. CDR1 and CDR2 (germline): SNHLY, FYNNEI. The CDR3 nucleotides read TGTGCCAGCAGTGAACTAGCGAAACAAACCGGGGAGCTGTTTTTT. Translating it yields CASSELAKQTGELFF.

The chain joins TRBV11-3 to TRBJ1-5; D is unresolved. The CDR3 totals 13 residues. Germline CDR1 SGHNT, CDR2 YENEEA. Deletions cut 1 base from V and 6 bases from J, with 7 bases between. The CDR3 loop reads CASSLGRGQPQHF. CDR3 bases: TGTGCCAGCAGCTTAGGGCGAGGTCAGCCCCAGCATTTT.

The rearrangement links TRBV18 to TRBJ2-7; tentatively, D is TRBD2 (6 bases). V lost 6 bases to trimming and J lost 6 bases, with 15 bases between them. The CDR3 has 13 residues. Germline V gives CDR1 KGHSH, CDR2 LQKENI. CDR3 DNA sequence: TGTGCCAGCTCGGGGGGAGTGGCTCCCGAGCAGTACTTC. Protein product: CASSGGVAPEQYF.

The chain carries TRBV5-1 and TRBJ1-5, with a possible D match to TRBD1 (6 bases). CDR1 SGHRS and CDR2 YFSETQ come from the germline V gene. The V end was cut by 5 bases, the J end by 5 bases, with 17 bases between. The CDR3 contains 15 residues. In nucleotides, the CDR3 is TGCGCCAGCAGGCGAGGTACAGGGTTGGATCAGCCCCAGCATTTT. This sequence encodes CASRRGTGLDQPQHF. The full variable domain, in which reference TRBV5-1 and TRBJ1-5 provide the parts outside the CDR3, is KAGVTQTPRYLIKTRGQQVTLSCSPISGHRSVSWYQQTPGQGLQFLFEYFSETQRNKGNFPGRFSGRQFSNSRSEMNVSTLELGDSALYLCASRRGTGLDQPQHFGDGTRLSIL.

This rearrangement joins TRBV11-2 to TRBJ2-2; D is unresolved. Trimming stripped 0 bases from V and 3 bases from J, with 11 bases between. The CDR3 length is 16 residues. The germline V gene has CDR1 SGHAT and CDR2 FQNNGV. As DNA, the CDR3 is TGTGCCAGCAGCTTAGATAGCTGGGGATACACCGGGGAGCTGTTTTTT. Translating it yields CASSLDSWGYTGELFF.

The gene calls are TRBV28 and TRBJ1-1; a possible D gene is TRBD1 (6 bases). The CDR3 consists of 12 residues. CDR1 MDHEN and CDR2 SYDVKM come from the germline V gene. V was cut by 3 bases and J by 5 bases, with 7 bases left in between. CDR3 nucleotides: TGTGCCAGCAGTTTGCAGGGGACTGAAGCTTTCTTT. It encodes CASSLQGTEAFF.

The rearrangement links TRBV5-4 to TRBJ1-2; 7 positions agree with TRBD1. The CDR3 contains 14 residues. Looked up from germline, CDR1 is SGHNT and CDR2 is YYREEE (reference sequence). J was trimmed by 8 bases and V by 2 bases; bases with no gene match: 9. CDR3 amino acids: CASSLGTESRGYTF. The CDR3, as DNA: TGTGCCAGCAGCTTAGGGACAGAGTCCCGGGGCTACACCTTC.

The chain is built from TRBV5-1 and TRBJ2-3; D is possibly TRBD1 or TRBD2 (5 bases each). This CDR3 is 14 amino acids long. The V end was cut by 2 bases, the J end by 2 bases, with 9 bases between. The germline gives CDR1 SGHRS, CDR2 YFSETQ. The CDR3 sequence is CASSFRGDTDTQYF. As DNA, the CDR3 is TGCGCCAGCAGCTTCCGAGGGGACACAGATACGCAGTATTTT.

The chain recombines TRBV9 with TRBJ1-5, with D perhaps TRBD1 (6 bases). Germline loops: CDR1 SGDLS, CDR2 YYNGEE. Trimming shortened V by 4 bases and J by 0 bases, and 8 bases separated the two germline ends. This CDR3 is built from 14 residues. CDR3: CASSPGVSNQPQHF. As DNA, the CDR3 is TGTGCCAGCAGCCCAGGGGTTAGCAATCAGCCCCAGCATTTT.

The V and J genes are TRBV5-1 and TRBJ2-3; TRBD1 aligns across 12 bases. CDR3 length equals 18 residues. The J segment lost 3 bases and the V segment lost 4 bases, leaving 12 bases of the junction unmatched. Per the germline V gene, CDR1 is SGHRS and CDR2 is YFSETQ. Here the CDR3 DNA reads TGCGCCAGCAGCGCAGCCACCGGGACAGGGGGCGGTACAGATACGCAGTATTTT. It is translated as CASSAATGTGGGTDTQYF.

The chain joins TRBV11-2 to TRBJ2-2, with D uncertain. Germline CDR1 SGHAT, CDR2 FQNNGV. The length of the CDR3 is 13 residues. V lost 1 base and J lost 7, with 7 bases in between. The CDR3 nucleotides read TGTGCCAGCAGCTTAGCGTCGATCGGGGAGCTGTTTTTT. Translation gives CASSLASIGELFF.

The chain has TRBV5-1 and TRBJ2-1, with 7 bases matching TRBD2. The CDR3 is 15 residues long. The germline V gene encodes CDR1 SGHRS and CDR2 YFSETQ. Trimming cost V 3 bases and J 6 bases; bases outside gene matches: 9. The CDR3 loop reads CASSSGGGSGNEQFF. CDR3 coding DNA: TGCGCCAGCAGCTCTGGCGGGGGTTCGGGCAATGAGCAGTTCTTC.

J is TRBJ2-1 and V is TRBV5-1; D is possibly TRBD1 (6 bases). Trimming pared 0 bases from V and 5 bases from J, leaving 9 bases between. Germline CDR1 reads SGHRS; CDR2 reads YFSETQ. The CDR3 loop spans 14 amino acids. In DNA form, the CDR3 reads TGCGCCAGCAGCTTGGGTTCAGGGGACAATGAGCAGTTCTTC. Translation gives CASSLGSGDNEQFF.

This clone was detected only once. CDR3: CASKGGLIAKNIQYF. The CDR3 coding sequence is TGTGCCAGCAAAGGAGGCCTAATAGCCAAAAACATTCAGTACTTC. The chain links TRBV6-1 to TRBJ2-4; the D gene is possibly TRBD2 (5 bases). The CDR3 runs to 15 residues. CDR1 and CDR2 from the germline V gene are MNHNS and SASEGT. V was shortened by 7 bases and J by 0 bases, with 13 bases between the two germline ends.

This chain connects TRBV27 to TRBJ2-1, with TRBD1 identical over 8 bases. V lost 4 bases and J lost 0; bases outside the gene matches: 8. CDR1 is MNHEY and CDR2 is SMNVEV in the germline V gene (reference sequence). The CDR3 contains 17 residues. For the CDR3, the DNA is TGTGCCAGCAGTTCCTTCTCAACAGGGGGCTCCTACAATGAGCAGTTCTTC. Protein product: CASSSFSTGGSYNEQFF.

The chain couples TRBV5-5 to TRBJ1-3; D perhaps matches TRBD1 (5 bases). The CDR3 runs to 13 residues. Trimming cost V 4 bases and J 9 bases, with 14 bases left between them. Germline CDR1 is SGHKS and CDR2 is YYEKEE (reference sequence). CDR3 amino acids: CASSPDGGFTIYF. CDR3 DNA sequence: TGTGCCAGCAGCCCTGATGGGGGTTTCACCATATATTTT.

The chain couples TRBV4-1 to TRBJ2-2; D perhaps matches TRBD2 (5 bases). Germline-derived CDR1 and CDR2 are MGHRA and YSYEKL. Trimming pared 3 bases from V and 5 bases from J, leaving 16 bases between. The CDR3 sequence is 16 residues long. The CDR3 DNA reads as TGCGCCAGCAGCCAGCTAGCTGGCGTTTTGACCGGGGAGCTGTTTTTT. Its protein is CASSQLAGVLTGELFF.

The CDR3 nucleotides are TGTGCCAGCAGCTTAGGGGGGCCCAGAGGAAACACCATATATTTT. This sequence encodes CASSLGGPRGNTIYF. V gene TRBV7-8 combines with J gene TRBJ1-3, with D tentatively TRBD1 (6 bases). CDR1 and CDR2 (germline): SGHVS, FQNEAQ. Between the trimmed V and J ends, which lost 1 base and 4 bases, there was a span of 11 bases. This CDR3 is built from 15 residues.

The gene calls are TRBV9 and TRBJ2-5; the match to TRBD2 covers 7 bases. The V gene end was trimmed by 6 bases and the J gene end by 2 bases; junction bases not matched to a gene: 7. This CDR3 has 14 residues. Germline CDR1 SGDLS, CDR2 YYNGEE. DNA of the CDR3: TGTGCCAGCAACCCACTCGGGGGGCAAGAGACCCAGTACTTC. Translation: CASNPLGGQETQYF.